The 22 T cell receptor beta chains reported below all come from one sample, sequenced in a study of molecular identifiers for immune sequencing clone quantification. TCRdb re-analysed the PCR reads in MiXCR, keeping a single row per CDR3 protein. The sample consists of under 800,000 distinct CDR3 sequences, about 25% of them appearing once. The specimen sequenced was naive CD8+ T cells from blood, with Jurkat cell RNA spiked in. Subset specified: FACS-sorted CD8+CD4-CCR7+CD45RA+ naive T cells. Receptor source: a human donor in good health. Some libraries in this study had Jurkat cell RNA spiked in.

CDR3 residues: CASRDQQGGFAYEQYF. In nucleotides, the CDR3 is TGTGCCAGCAGAGACCAACAGGGGGGATTCGCCTACGAGCAGTACTTC. The chain is built from TRBV3-2 and TRBJ2-7; the table's D gene call, TRBD1, was not cross checked with the DNA. TRBV3-2 is a documented pseudogene. There are 16 residues in the CDR3.

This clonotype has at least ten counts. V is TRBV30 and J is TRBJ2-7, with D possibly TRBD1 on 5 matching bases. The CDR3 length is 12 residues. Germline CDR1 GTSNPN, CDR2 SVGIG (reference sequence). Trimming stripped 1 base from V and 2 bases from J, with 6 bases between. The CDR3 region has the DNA TGTGCCTGGAGTGAGACAGCCTACGAGCAGTACTTC. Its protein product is CAWSETAYEQYF. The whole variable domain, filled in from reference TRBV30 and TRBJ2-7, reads SQTIHQWPATLVQPVGSPLSLECTVEGTSNPNLYWYRQAAGRGLQLLFYSVGIGQISSEVPQNLSASRPQDRQFILSSKKLLLSDSGFYLCAWSETAYEQYFGPGTRLTVT.

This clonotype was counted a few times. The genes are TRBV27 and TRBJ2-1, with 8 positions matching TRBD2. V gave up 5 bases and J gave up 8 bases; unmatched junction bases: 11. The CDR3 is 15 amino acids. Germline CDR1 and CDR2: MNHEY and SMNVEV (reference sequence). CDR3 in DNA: TGTGCCAGCAGTCTGGGACTAGTAGGGGTAGATGAGCAGTTCTTC. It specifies CASSLGLVGVDEQFF.

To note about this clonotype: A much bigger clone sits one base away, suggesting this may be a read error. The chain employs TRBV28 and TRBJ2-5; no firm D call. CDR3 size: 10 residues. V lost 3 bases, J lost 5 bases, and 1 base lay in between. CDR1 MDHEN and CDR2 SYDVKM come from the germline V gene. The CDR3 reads CASSFETQYF. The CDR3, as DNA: TGTGCCAGCAGTTTTGAGACCCAGTACTTC.

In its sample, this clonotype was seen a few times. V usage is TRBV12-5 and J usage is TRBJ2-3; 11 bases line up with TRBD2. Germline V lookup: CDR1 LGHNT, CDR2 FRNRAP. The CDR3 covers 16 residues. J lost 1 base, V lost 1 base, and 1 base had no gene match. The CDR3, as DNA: TGTGCTAGTGGTTTGGGACTAGCGGGGCGCACAGATACGCAGTATTTT. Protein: CASGLGLAGRTDTQYF. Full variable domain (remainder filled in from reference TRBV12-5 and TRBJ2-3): DARVTQTPRHKVTEMGQEVTMRCQPILGHNTVFWYRQTMMQGLELLAYFRNRAPLDDSGMPKDRFSAEMPDATLATLKIQPSEPRDSAVYFCASGLGLAGRTDTQYFGPGTRLTVL.

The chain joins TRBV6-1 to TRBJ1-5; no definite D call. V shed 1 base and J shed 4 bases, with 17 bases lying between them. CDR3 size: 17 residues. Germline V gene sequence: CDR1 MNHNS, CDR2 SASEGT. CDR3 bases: TGTGCCAGCAGTGAAGGGTGGACTTCGGCACTTAATCAGCCCCAGCATTTT. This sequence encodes CASSEGWTSALNQPQHF.

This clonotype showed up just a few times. The CDR3 nucleotides read TGTGCCAGCAGTTGGGGTTCGGCCTACAATGAGCAGTTCTTC. Translated, it gives CASSWGSAYNEQFF. The V call is TRBV27, the J call TRBJ2-1; D ambiguous. Trimming cost V 4 bases and J 2 bases, with 9 bases left between them. The germline V gene has CDR1 MNHEY and CDR2 SMNVEV (reference sequence). The CDR3 has 14 amino acids.

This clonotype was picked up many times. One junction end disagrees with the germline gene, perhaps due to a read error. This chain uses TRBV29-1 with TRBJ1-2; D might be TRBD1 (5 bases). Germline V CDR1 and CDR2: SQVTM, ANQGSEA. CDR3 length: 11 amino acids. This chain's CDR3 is CSFEGSEGYTF. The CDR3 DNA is TGCAGCTTTGAGGGGTCCGAGGGCTACACCTTC.

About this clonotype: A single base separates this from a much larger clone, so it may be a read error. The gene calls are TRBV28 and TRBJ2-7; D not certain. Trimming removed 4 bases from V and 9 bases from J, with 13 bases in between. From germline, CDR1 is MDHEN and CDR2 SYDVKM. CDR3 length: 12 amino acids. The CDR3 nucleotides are TGTGCCAGCAGTTCCCCGGGTTTTGCGCAGTACTTC. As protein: CASSSPGFAQYF.

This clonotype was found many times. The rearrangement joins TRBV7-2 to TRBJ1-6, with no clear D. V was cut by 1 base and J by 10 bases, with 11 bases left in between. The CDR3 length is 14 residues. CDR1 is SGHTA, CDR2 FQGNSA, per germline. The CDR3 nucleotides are TGTGCCAGCAGCTTAGACAGCTTTTACTCACCCCTCCACTTT. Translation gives CASSLDSFYSPLHF. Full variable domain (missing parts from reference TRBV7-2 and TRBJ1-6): GAGVSQSPSNKVTEKGKDVELRCDPISGHTALYWYRQSLGQGLEFLIYFQGNSAPDKSGLPSDRFSAERTGGSVSTLTIQRTQQEDSAVYLCASSLDSFYSPLHFGNGTRLTVT.

CDR3 nucleotide sequence: TGTGCCAGCAGCTTGGTTCCGGGTCAGGCCGGGGAGCTGTTTTTT. As protein: CASSLVPGQAGELFF. The chain recombines TRBV5-8 with TRBJ2-2; unclear D gene. Germline V gives CDR1 SGHTS, CDR2 YDEGEE. This CDR3 is 15 amino acids long. Trimming removed 0 bases from V and 6 bases from J, with 12 bases in between.

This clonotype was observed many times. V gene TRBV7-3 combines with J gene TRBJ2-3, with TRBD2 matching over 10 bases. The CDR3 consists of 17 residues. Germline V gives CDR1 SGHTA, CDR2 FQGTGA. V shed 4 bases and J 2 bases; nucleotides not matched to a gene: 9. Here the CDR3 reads CASSSGLANMATDTQYF. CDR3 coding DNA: TGTGCCAGCAGCTCGGGACTAGCGAATATGGCCACAGATACGCAGTATTTT.

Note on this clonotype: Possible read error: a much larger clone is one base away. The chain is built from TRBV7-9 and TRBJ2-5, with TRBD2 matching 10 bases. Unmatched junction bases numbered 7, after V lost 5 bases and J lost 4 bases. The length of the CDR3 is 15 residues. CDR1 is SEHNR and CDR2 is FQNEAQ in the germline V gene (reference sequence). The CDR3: CASSQGPSGGETQYF. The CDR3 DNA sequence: TGTGCCAGCAGCCAAGGGCCTAGCGGGGGAGAGACCCAGTACTTC.

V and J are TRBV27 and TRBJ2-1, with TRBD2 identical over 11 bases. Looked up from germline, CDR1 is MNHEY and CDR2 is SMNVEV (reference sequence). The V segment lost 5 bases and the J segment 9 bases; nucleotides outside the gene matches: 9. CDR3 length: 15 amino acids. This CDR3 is CASSPIAGGRGEQFF. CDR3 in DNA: TGTGCCAGCAGTCCTATAGCGGGGGGGCGCGGTGAGCAGTTCTTC.

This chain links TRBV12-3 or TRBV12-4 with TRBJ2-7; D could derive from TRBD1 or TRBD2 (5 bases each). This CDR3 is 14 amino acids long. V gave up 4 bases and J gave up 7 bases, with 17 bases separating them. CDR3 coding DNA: TGTGCCAGCAGTTGGTCGGGGCCCTCAAGGGAGCAGTACTTC. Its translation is CASSWSGPSREQYF.

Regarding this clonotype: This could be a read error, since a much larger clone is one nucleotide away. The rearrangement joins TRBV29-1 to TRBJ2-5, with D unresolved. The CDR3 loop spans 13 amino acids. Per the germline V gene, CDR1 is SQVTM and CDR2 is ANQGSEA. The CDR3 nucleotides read TGCAGCGTTGACATAGATCGCCAAGAGCCCCAGTACTTC. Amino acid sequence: CSVDIDRQEPQYF. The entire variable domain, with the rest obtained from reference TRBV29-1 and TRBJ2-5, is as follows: SAVISQKPSRDICQRGTSLTIQCQVDSQVTMMFWYRQQPGQSLTLIATANQGSEATYESGFVIDKFPISRPNLTFSTLTVSNMSPEDSSIYLCSVDIDRQEPQYFGPGTRLLVL.

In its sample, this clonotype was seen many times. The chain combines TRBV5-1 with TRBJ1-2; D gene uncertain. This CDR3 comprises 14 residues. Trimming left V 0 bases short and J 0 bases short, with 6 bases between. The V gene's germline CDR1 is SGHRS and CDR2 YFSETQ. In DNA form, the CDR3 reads TGCGCCAGCAGCTTGGAATCCCCTAACTATGGCTACACCTTC. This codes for CASSLESPNYGYTF.

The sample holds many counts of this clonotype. This CDR3 is CASSSFIEHNEQFF. The DNA for the CDR3 is TGTGCCAGCAGTTCGTTTATAGAGCATAATGAGCAGTTCTTC. The gene calls are TRBV12-3 or TRBV12-4 and TRBJ2-1; D unresolved. The CDR3 runs to 14 residues. V was clipped by 4 bases and J by 7 bases, with 14 bases between them.

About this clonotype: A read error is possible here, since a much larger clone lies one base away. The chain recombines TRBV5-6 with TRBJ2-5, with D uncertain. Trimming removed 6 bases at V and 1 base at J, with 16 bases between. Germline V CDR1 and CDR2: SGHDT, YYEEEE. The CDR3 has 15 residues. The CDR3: CASIQHRELQETQYF. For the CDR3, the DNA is TGTGCCAGCATCCAGCATAGGGAACTCCAAGAGACCCAGTACTTC. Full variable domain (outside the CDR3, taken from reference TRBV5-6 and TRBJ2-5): DAGVTQSPTHLIKTRGQQVTLRCSPKSGHDTVSWYQQALGQGPQFIFQYYEEEERQRGNFPDRFSGHQFPNYSSELNVNALLLGDSALYLCASIQHRELQETQYFGPGTRLLVL.

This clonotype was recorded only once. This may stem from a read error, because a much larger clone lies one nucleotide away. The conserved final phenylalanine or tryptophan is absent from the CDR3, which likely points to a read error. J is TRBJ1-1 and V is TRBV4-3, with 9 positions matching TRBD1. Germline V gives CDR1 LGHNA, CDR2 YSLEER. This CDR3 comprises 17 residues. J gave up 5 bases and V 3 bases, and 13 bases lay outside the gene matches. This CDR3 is CASSHHRDRDFRTEAFS. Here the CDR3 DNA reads TGCGCCAGCAGCCATCACCGGGACAGGGATTTCCGGACTGAAGCTTTCTCT.

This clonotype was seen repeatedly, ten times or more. CDR3 region: CASSLVTYEQYF. The CDR3 DNA reads TGTGCCAGCAGCTTGGTCACCTACGAGCAGTACTTC. The chain links TRBV5-5 to TRBJ2-7, with D hard to call. From germline, CDR1 is SGHKS and CDR2 YYEKEE (reference sequence). The CDR3 spans 12 residues. Trimming took off 0 bases at V and 2 bases at J, with 3 bases between the two ends.

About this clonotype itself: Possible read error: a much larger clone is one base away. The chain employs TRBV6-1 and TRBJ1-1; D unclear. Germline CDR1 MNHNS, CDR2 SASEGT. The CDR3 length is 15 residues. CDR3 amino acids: CASSEAVAAYTEASF. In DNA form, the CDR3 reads TGTGCCAGCAGTGAAGCTGTAGCAGCTTACACTGAAGCTTCCTTT.